Each of the 5 T cell receptor beta chains below was sequenced from the same sample in a study of T cell repertoires in cytomegalovirus infection. TCRdb re-called the reads through MiXCR, storing one row per CDR3 protein. The table lists 630,000 or so distinct CDR3 sequences, around 24% of them singletons. Sequenced: CD8+ T cells from PBMCs. Receptors originate from a human donor in good health (CMV status not recorded). Some clones in this sample may be carry-over from other donors' samples.

The table lists this clonotype with a few counts. The chain uses TRBV5-1 and TRBJ1-1; D call uncertain. This CDR3 has 15 amino acids. CDR1 is SGHRS and CDR2 is YFSETQ in the germline V gene. Trimming pared 2 bases from V and 0 bases from J, leaving 11 bases between. CDR3 DNA sequence: TGCGCCAGCAGCTTAACCCTGGGAGTGAACACTGAAGCTTTCTTT. Its protein product is CASSLTLGVNTEAFF.

The chain employs TRBV7-9 and TRBJ2-7; 7 bases map to TRBD1. From germline, CDR1 is SEHNR and CDR2 FQNEAQ (reference sequence). Unmatched junction bases numbered 9, after V lost 7 bases and J lost 3 bases. CDR3 length: 14 amino acids. CDR3 in amino acids: CASTSTGANYEQYV. CDR3 nucleotides: TGTGCCAGCACCTCCACAGGGGCGAACTACGAGCAGTACGTC.

For this clonotype: A much larger clone lies a single base off, so this may be a read error. The chain joins TRBV19 to TRBJ2-3; perhaps TRBD1 as D (6 bases). The CDR3 runs 15 residues. Germline V gives CDR1 LNHDA, CDR2 SQIVND (reference sequence). CDR3 amino acids: CVSSERTDATDTQYF. CDR3 coding DNA: TGTGTCAGTAGTGAACGGACAGACGCGACAGATACGCAGTATTTT.

This clonotype has a count of ten or more. The chain links TRBV7-2 to TRBJ2-3; TRBD2 agrees at 7 bases. Per the germline V gene, CDR1 is SGHTA and CDR2 is FQGNSA. V was pared by 2 bases and J by 1 base, with 3 bases of the junction left unmatched. The CDR3 sequence is 15 residues long. The CDR3: CASSLNRGGTDTQYF. CDR3 nucleotides: TGTGCCAGCAGCTTAAACCGGGGGGGCACAGATACGCAGTATTTT. The full variable domain, its missing parts supplied by reference TRBV7-2 and TRBJ2-3, is GAGVSQSPSNKVTEKGKDVELRCDPISGHTALYWYRQSLGQGLEFLIYFQGNSAPDKSGLPSDRFSAERTGGSVSTLTIQRTQQEDSAVYLCASSLNRGGTDTQYFGPGTRLTVL.

This clonotype was picked up many times. The chain uses TRBV7-6 and TRBJ2-1; D may match TRBD1 or TRBD2 (5 bases each). Germline-derived CDR1 and CDR2 are SGHVS and FNYEAQ. V lost 5 bases and J lost 5, with 13 bases in between. This CDR3 is 14 amino acids long. CDR3 amino acids: CASSERGYNNEQFF. For the CDR3, the DNA is TGTGCCAGCAGCGAGAGGGGTTACAACAATGAGCAGTTCTTC. Full variable domain (remainder filled in from reference TRBV7-6 and TRBJ2-1): GAGVSQSPRYKVTKRGQDVALRCDPISGHVSLYWYRQALGQGPEFLTYFNYEAQQDKSGLPNDRFSAERPEGSISTLTIQRTEQRDSAMYRCASSERGYNNEQFFGPGTRLTVL.